The clone carrying this T cell receptor beta chain was detected a few times. The ends were cut back, 6 bases at V and 4 bases at J, with 12 bases in the middle. The germline V gene encodes CDR1 MDHEN and CDR2 SYDVKM. CDR3 length equals 13 residues. Authors' analysis steps: Cell counts per sample came from amplifying reference gene primers. Sequenced by immunoSEQ multiplex PCR; TCRdb stores in-frame clones only, minus some. V and J calls and clone size are as listed in that table; D and trimming were resolved from the DNA. This repertoire shows about 200,000 clones, more than 75% found once; its top ten account for 4.5% to 5%. The data derive from a study of blood T cell repertoires in COVID-19. About the research overall: Acute-phase and convalescent COVID-19 samples originated in the United States, Italy and Spain.

This clonotype was obtained from a woman older than 75 with acute or convalescent COVID-19. The sample consisted of peripheral blood. V and J are TRBV28 and TRBJ1-2, with a possible D match to TRBD1 (5 bases). The CDR3 DNA reads TGTGCCAGCAGCGGCGACAGTTCCTATGGCTACACCTTC. This encodes CASSGDSSYGYTF.